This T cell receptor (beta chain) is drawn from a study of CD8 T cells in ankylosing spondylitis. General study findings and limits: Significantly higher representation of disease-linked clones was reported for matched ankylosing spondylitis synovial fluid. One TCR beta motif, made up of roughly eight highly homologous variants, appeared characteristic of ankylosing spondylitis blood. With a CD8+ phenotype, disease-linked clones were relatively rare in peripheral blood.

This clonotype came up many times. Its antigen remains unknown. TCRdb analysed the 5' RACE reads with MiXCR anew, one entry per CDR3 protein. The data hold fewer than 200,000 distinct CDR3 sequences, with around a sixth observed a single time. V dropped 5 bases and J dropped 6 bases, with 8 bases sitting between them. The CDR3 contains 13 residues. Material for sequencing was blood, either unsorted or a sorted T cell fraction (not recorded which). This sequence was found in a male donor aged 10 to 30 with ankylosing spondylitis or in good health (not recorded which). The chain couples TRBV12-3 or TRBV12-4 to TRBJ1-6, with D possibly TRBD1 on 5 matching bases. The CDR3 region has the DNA TGTGCCAGCAGTCGACAGCCTAATTCACCCCTCCACTTT. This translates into CASSRQPNSPLHF.